This T cell receptor (beta chain) was observed in a study of T cell responses to AZD1222 COVID-19 vaccine. Clones were sequenced by immunoSEQ multiplex PCR, and TCRdb holds only the in-frame ones, with some missing. The sample consists of about 55,000 clones, approximately 88% of them appearing once. As for this clone: What it recognizes is unknown.

Notes on the study in general: The donor group comprised mostly white British people and more females; the analysis possibly underestimated clonal diversity. Across the whole spike, CD4 TCRs peaked at regions 160-218 and 743-854. Among AZD1222 vaccinees, only five or six were seropositive at baseline. Increased Spike-specific TCR breadth and depth were observed after two AZD1222 doses.

The sequence derives from an adult in good health. The sequences come from peripheral blood, collected on day 0 of AZD1222 vaccination.

The CDR3 region is CASSLGEGRGQETQYF. As DNA, the CDR3 is TGTGCCAGCAGCTTAGGAGAGGGCAGGGGACAAGAGACCCAGTACTTC. The chain carries TRBV11-3 and TRBJ2-5, with a weak D call TRBD1 (6 bases). Germline assignment: CDR1 SGHNT and CDR2 YENEEA. The CDR3 totals 16 residues. V dropped 1 base and J dropped 2 bases, with 14 bases sitting between them.